This is a list of T cell receptor beta chains from one sample in a study of blood T cells in healthy people across ages. TCRdb reanalysed the 5' RACE reads using MiXCR and keeps one entry per CDR3 protein. This table has fewer than 950,000 distinct CDR3 sequences, roughly 50% appearing once. Sequencing was performed on blood. The receptor source for this set is an older man in good health. CDR3s include the opening cysteine and the closing phenylalanine or tryptophan. The D gene is left open where the match is weak. Only part of the rows carry a size: once, few, many, or a class if the clone is expanded.

TRBV20-1	TRBJ2-7	TRBD1	NA	CSSKRGPIEQYF	TGCAGTAGCAAGAGGGGGCCCATTGAGCAGTACTTC
TRBV4-1	TRBJ2-1	NA	NA	CASSQTEAQTGYNEQFF	TGCGCCAGCAGCCAAACGGAGGCACAAACGGGGTACAATGAGCAGTTCTTC
TRBV6-1	TRBJ2-1	TRBD2	NA	CASSPQRENRYRVNEQFF	TGTGCCAGCAGTCCCCAGCGGGAGAACAGGTACAGGGTCAATGAGCAGTTCTTC
TRBV7-8	TRBJ1-2	TRBD1	NA	CASSPRDRGFGYGYTF	TGTGCCAGCAGCCCCCGGGACAGGGGCTTTGGATATGGCTACACCTTC
TRBV28	TRBJ2-7	NA	NA	CASSPPGGISYEQYF	TGTGCCAGCAGCCCCCCTGGGGGGATCTCCTACGAGCAGTACTTC
TRBV24-1	TRBJ2-7	TRBD1	once	CATSDPQARQGKNEQYF	TGTGCCACCAGTGACCCACAAGCACGACAGGGCAAGAACGAGCAGTACTTC
TRBV3-1	TRBJ2-5	NA	NA	CASSQGLDQETQYF	TGTGCCAGCAGCCAAGGACTAGACCAAGAGACCCAGTACTTC
TRBV12-3/TRBV12-4	TRBJ2-3	NA	few	CASSFYTQYF	TGTGCCAGCAGTTTTTATACGCAGTATTTT
TRBV12-3/TRBV12-4	TRBJ1-1	NA	few	CASSPTYDTIGAFF	TGTGCCAGCAGTCCGACCTATGACACGATAGGAGCTTTCTTT
TRBV6-4	TRBJ1-2	NA	NA	CASSVGPTGRYGYTF	TGTGCCAGCAGTGTCGGACCGACCGGAAGATATGGCTACACCTTC
TRBV7-9	TRBJ2-1	TRBD2	NA	CASSLGLAGEVEQFF	TGTGCCAGCAGCTTGGGACTAGCGGGAGAGGTTGAGCAGTTCTTC
TRBV20-1	TRBJ2-3	TRBD1	NA	CSAGPQGARRYAYF	TGCAGTGCTGGACCACAGGGGGCTCGAAGATACGCGTATTTT
TRBV6-5	TRBJ2-1	NA	NA	CASSYGTRIEQFF	TGTGCCAGCAGTTATGGGACCCGAATTGAGCAGTTCTTC
TRBV20-1	TRBJ2-5	TRBD1	NA	CSATDRGRARVVGETQYF	TGCAGTGCTACGGACAGGGGGCGGGCACGTGTAGTGGGAGAGACCCAGTACTTC
TRBV28	TRBJ1-6	TRBD1	NA	CASNEPGTGGYNSPLHF	TGTGCCAGCAACGAACCCGGGACAGGGGGCTATAATTCACCCCTCCACTTT
TRBV5-1	TRBJ2-7	NA	NA	CASSLESGTYEQYF	TGTGCCAGCAGCTTAGAATCCGGAACCTACGAGCAGTACTTC